The present TCR beta chain was sequenced within a study of vaccination effects on CD4 cells after COVID-19. TCRdb's table, derived via immunoSEQ multiplex PCR, lists solely in-frame clones and lacks some. The sample has over 45,000 clones; 67% are singletons. A remark on this clone: As yet, its antigen is unknown.

The culture ran for 10 to 11 days, and then CD4+ T cells were isolated. In the vaccine recipients, nucleocapsid antibodies were negative and there was no prior SARS-CoV-2 infection. V gave up 2 bases and J gave up 8 bases; unmatched junction bases: 5. CDR1 and CDR2 (germline): KGHSH, LQKENI. This CDR3 contains 15 residues. The TCR comes from a human donor who received a COVID-19 vaccine. The chain is built from TRBV18 and TRBJ1-4; TRBD1 aligns across 10 bases. The sequenced sample was CD4+ T cells from PBMCs cultured without peptide, obtained before COVID-19 vaccination. CDR3 sequence: CASSPYGQGGEKLFF. The DNA of the CDR3 is TGTGCCAGCTCACCATACGGACAGGGGGGAGAAAAACTGTTTTTT.